This T cell receptor (beta chain) was obtained from a study of neurological immune-mediated disorders. For the study at large: The 35 or so patients with multiple sclerosis comprised some 31 relapsing-remitting cases and 3 secondary progressive cases. Findings and limits, study-wide: Levels of TCR clonal expansion peaked in HTLV-1-associated myelopathy and reached their lowest in multiple sclerosis, under those of healthy controls.

TCRdb independently ran MiXCR on the 5' RACE reads; one entry per CDR3 protein. The sample yields 65,000 to 70,000 distinct CDR3 sequences, less than 4% seen once. In regard to this clonotype: The antigen is undetermined.

CDR1 and CDR2 from the germline V gene are SGHRS and YFSETQ. The CDR3 consists of 15 residues. The V end was cut by 0 bases, the J end by 2 bases, with 9 bases between. This receptor was taken from a man aged 25-45 years with multiple sclerosis. This chain uses TRBV5-1 with TRBJ2-1, with D maybe TRBD2 (6 bases). Sequenced material: PBMCs. This CDR3 is CASSLGSGAYNEQFF. In DNA, the CDR3 is TGCGCCAGCAGCTTGGGATCGGGGGCCTACAATGAGCAGTTCTTC.